This T cell receptor (beta chain) originates from a study of shared T cell receptors in the human thymus. Data came from immunoSEQ multiplex PCR; TCRdb stores just in-frame clones and leaves some out. The profile shows hundreds of thousands of clones, around 82% of them singletons. This clone was counted between two and nine times. These same data were also listed under a study on human thymus T cells.

The clonotype was recovered from a boy less than two years old with a congenital heart defect. Sequences were obtained from thymocytes.

In DNA, the CDR3 is TGTGCCAGTCGACAGGGGAGTCAGCCCCAGCATTTT. This sequence encodes CASRQGSQPQHF. The genes are TRBV19 and TRBJ1-5, with 8 bases aligning to TRBD1. Looked up from germline, CDR1 is LNHDA and CDR2 is SQIVND (reference sequence). There are 12 residues in the CDR3. J gave up 6 bases and V 8 bases, and 3 bases lay outside the gene matches.